What follows describes a single T cell receptor beta chain. The CDR3 is 15 residues long. The junction had 5 bases not matched to a gene; V was cut back by 4 bases and J by 3 bases. Germline V gives CDR1 LGHNA, CDR2 YNFKEQ. These data originate in a study of blood T cell repertoires in COVID-19. Study-level background: Nucleic acid was either cDNA or gDNA, and it came from T cells, B-cell-depleted T cells, or PBMCs.

Assay used: immunoSEQ multiplex PCR; TCRdb lists only in-frame clones, some missing. The table includes 200,000 or so clones, 70% to 85% detected once. The sequenced sample was peripheral blood. This clonotype was obtained from a human donor with acute or convalescent COVID-19. The donor label of this sample is uncertain. V usage is TRBV4-2 and J usage is TRBJ1-1, with 10 positions matching TRBD1. The CDR3 DNA reads as TGTGCCAGCAGCCTAGGACAGGGGGATGACACTGAAGCTTTCTTT. Protein sequence: CASSLGQGDDTEAFF.